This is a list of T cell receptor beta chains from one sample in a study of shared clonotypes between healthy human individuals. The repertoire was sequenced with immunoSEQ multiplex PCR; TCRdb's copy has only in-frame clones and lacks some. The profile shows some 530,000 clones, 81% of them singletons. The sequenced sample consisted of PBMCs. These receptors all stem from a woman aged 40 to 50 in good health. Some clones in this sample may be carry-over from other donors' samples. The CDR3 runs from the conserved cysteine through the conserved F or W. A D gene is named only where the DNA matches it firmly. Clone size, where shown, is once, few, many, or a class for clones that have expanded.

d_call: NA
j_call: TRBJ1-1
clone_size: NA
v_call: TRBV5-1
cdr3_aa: CASSLIEGLGTEAFF
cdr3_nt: TGCGCCAGCAGCTTAATAGAGGGGTTAGGGACTGAAGCTTTCTTT

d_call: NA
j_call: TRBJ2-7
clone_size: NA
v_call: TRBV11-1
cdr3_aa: CASSLRGSQYEQYF
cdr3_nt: TGTGCCAGCAGCTTACGGGGCAGCCAGTACGAGCAGTACTTC

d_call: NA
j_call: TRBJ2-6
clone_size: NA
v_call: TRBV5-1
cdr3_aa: CASSLWQFSGANVLTF
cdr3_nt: TGCGCCAGCAGCTTATGGCAGTTCTCTGGGGCCAACGTCCTGACTTTC

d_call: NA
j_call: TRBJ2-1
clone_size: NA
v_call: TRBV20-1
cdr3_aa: CSAQSLNEQFF
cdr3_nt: TGCAGTGCCCAGAGTTTGAATGAGCAGTTCTTC

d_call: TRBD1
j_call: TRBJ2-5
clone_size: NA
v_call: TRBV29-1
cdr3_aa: CSVDGVLDRGSETQYF
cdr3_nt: TGCAGCGTTGATGGGGTTTTGGACAGGGGGTCGGAGACCCAGTACTTC

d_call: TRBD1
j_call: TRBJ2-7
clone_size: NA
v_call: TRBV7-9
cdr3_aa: CASSPRTGPRYEQYF
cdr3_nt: TGCGCCAGCAGCCCCCGGACAGGGCCTCGCTACGAGCAGTACTTC

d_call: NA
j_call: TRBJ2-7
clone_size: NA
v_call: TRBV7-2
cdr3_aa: CASSRSPNEQYF
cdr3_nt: TGTGCCAGCAGCCGTTCGCCCAACGAGCAGTACTTC

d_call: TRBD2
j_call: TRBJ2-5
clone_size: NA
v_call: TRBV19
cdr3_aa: CASSSGGTQETQYF
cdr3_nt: TGTGCCAGTAGTAGCGGGGGAACCCAAGAGACCCAGTACTTC

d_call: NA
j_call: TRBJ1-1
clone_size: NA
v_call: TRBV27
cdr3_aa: CASSFQGDTEAFF
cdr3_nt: TGTGCCAGCAGTTTCCAGGGCGACACTGAAGCTTTCTTT

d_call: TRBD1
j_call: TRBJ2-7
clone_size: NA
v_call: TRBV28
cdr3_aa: CASSRGQGLKQYF
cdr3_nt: TGTGCCAGCAGCCGTGGACAGGGCTTAAAGCAGTACTTC

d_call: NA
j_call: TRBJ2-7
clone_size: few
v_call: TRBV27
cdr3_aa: CASRGGLLGAEQYF
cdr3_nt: TGTGCCAGCAGAGGAGGTCTCCTCGGAGCCGAGCAGTACTTC

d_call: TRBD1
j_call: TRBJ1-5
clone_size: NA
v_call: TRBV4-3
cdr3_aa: CASSQWTGSSQPQHF
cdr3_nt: TGCGCCAGCAGCCAATGGACAGGGAGCAGTCAGCCCCAGCATTTT

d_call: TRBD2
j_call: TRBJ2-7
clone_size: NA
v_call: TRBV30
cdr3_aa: CAWSGLAGAYEQYF
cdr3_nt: TGTGCCTGGAGTGGCTTAGCGGGGGCCTACGAGCAGTACTTC

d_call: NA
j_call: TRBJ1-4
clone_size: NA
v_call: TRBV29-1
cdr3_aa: CSGTTNEKLFF
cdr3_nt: TGCAGCGGGACAACTAATGAAAAACTGTTTTTT

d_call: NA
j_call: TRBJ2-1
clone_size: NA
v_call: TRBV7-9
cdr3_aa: CASSPRQGGNEQFF
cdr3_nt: TGTGCCAGCAGCCCTAGACAGGGAGGGAATGAGCAGTTCTTC

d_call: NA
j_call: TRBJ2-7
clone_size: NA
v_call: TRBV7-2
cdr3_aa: CASSLTGREQYF
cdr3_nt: TGTGCCAGCAGCTTAACAGGGCGTGAGCAGTACTTC

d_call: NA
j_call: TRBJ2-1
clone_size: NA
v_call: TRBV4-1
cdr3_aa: CASSQDPLGMSHSYNEQFF
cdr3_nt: TGCGCCAGCAGCCAAGATCCCCTCGGTATGAGCCACTCCTACAATGAGCAGTTCTTC

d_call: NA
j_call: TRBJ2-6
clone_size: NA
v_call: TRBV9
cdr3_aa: CASSVVGSGANVLTF
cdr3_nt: TGTGCCAGCAGCGTAGTGGGGTCTGGGGCCAACGTCCTGACTTTC

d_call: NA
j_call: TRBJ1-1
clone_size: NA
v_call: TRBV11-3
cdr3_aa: CASSFRGWEAEAFF
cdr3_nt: TGTGCCAGCAGCTTCCGGGGGTGGGAGGCTGAAGCTTTCTTT

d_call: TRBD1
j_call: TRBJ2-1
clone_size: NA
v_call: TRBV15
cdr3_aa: CATSKGQGANEQFF
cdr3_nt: TGTGCCACCAGCAAGGGACAGGGGGCCAATGAGCAGTTCTTC

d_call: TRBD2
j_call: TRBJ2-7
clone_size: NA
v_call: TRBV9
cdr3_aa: CASSLTFGRDYYEQYF
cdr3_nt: TGTGCCAGCAGCTTAACCTTCGGGAGGGATTACTACGAGCAGTACTTC

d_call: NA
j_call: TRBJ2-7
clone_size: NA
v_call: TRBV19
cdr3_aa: CASSMSLQTEYEQYF
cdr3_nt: TGTGCCAGTAGTATGAGTCTCCAGACCGAATACGAGCAGTACTTC

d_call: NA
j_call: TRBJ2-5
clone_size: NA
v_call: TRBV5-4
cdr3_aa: CASSPGGPRTSKETQYF
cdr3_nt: TGTGCCAGCAGCCCGGGCGGGCCCCGAACATCTAAAGAGACCCAGTACTTC

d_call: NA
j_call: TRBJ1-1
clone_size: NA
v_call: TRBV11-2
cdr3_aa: CASSPDMNTEAFF
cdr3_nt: TGTGCCAGCAGCCCTGACATGAACACTGAAGCTTTCTTT

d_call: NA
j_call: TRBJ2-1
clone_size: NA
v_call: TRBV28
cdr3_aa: CASSPDRFGWVF
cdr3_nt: TGTGCCAGCAGTCCCGACAGGTTCGGGTGGGTCTTC

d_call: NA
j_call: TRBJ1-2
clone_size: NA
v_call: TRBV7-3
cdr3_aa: CASSLGSDDYGYTF
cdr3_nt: TGTGCCAGCAGCTTAGGGTCAGACGACTATGGCTACACCTTC

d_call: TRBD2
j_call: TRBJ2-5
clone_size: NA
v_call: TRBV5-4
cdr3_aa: CASSLTSGRQSETQYF
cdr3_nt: TGTGCCAGCAGCCTGACTAGCGGGAGACAATCGGAGACCCAGTACTTC

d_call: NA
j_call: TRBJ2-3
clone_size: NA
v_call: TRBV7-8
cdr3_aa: CASSPLLGVTSTDTQYF
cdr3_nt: TGTGCCAGCAGCCCCCTCCTGGGGGTGACTAGCACAGATACGCAGTATTTT

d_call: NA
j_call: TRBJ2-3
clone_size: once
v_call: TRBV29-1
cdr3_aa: CSVVSQSDTQYF
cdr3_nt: TGCAGCGTTGTATCCCAATCAGATACGCAGTATTTT

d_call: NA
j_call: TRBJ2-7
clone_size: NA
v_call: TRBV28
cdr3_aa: CASSLPHGPPYEQYF
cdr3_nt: TGTGCCAGCAGTCTCCCCCATGGCCCTCCCTACGAGCAGTACTTC

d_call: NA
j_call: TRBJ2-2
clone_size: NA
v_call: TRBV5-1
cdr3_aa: CASSLMQGGNTGELFF
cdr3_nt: TGCGCCAGCAGCTTGATGCAGGGGGGAAACACCGGGGAGCTGTTTTTT

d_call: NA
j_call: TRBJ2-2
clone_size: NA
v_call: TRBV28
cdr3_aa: CASQGPMNTGELFF
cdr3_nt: TGTGCCAGCCAGGGGCCTATGAACACCGGGGAGCTGTTTTTT

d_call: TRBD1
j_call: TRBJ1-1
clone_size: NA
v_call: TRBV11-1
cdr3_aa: CASSSGTVTNTEAFF
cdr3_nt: TGTGCCAGCAGCTCGGGGACAGTTACGAACACTGAAGCTTTCTTT

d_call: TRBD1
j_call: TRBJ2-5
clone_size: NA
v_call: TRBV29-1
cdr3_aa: CSVSGGWEETQYF
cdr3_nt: TGCAGCGTGTCAGGGGGCTGGGAGGAGACCCAGTACTTC

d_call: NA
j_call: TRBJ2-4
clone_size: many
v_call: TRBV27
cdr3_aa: CASRVPIRLGGTKNIQYF
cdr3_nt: TGTGCCAGCAGAGTCCCCATCCGGCTAGGGGGAACCAAAAACATTCAGTACTTC

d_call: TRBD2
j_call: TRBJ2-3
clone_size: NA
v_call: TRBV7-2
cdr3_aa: CASSLVLAGNTDTQYF
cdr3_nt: TGTGCCAGCAGCTTAGTACTAGCGGGAAACACAGATACGCAGTATTTT

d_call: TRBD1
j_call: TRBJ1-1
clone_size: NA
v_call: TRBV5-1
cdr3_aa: CASSKTGRNTEAFF
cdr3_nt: TGCGCCAGCAGCAAGACAGGGCGGAACACTGAAGCTTTCTTT

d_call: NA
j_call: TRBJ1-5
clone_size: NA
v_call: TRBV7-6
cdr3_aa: CASSPSGGKPQHF
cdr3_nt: TGTGCCAGCAGCCCCTCGGGAGGTAAGCCCCAGCATTTT

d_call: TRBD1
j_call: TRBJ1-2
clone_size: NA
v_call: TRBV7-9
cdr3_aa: CASSFRGGQGDGYTF
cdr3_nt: TGTGCCAGCAGCTTTAGGGGCGGACAGGGGGACGGCTACACCTTC

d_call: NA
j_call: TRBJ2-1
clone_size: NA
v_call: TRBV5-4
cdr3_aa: CASSFPAGPYNEQFF
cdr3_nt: TGTGCCAGCAGCTTTCCAGCGGGCCCCTACAATGAGCAGTTCTTC

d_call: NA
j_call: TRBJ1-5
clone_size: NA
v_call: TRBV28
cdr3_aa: CASSLYGPKSSQHQHF
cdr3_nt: TGTGCCAGCAGTTTATACGGGCCAAAAAGCAGTCAGCACCAGCATTTT